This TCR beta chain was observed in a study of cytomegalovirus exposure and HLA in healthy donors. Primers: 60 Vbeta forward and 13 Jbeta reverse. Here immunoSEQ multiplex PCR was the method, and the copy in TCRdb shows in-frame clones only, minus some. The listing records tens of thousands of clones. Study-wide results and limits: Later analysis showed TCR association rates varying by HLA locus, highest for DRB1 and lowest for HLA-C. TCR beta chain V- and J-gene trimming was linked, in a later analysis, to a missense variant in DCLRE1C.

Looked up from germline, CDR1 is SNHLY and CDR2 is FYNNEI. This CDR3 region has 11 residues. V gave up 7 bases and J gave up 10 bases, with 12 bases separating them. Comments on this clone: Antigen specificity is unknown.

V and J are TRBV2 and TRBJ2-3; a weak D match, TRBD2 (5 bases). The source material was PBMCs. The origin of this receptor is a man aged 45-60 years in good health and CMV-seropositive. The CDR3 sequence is CASTQRHPQYF. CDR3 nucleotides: TGTGCCAGCACCCAGCGGCACCCGCAGTATTTT.